A single sample gave rise to the 10 T cell receptor beta chains below, sequenced in a study of response to subunit inactivated influenza vaccine. TCRdb recomputed calls from the RT-PCR reads with MiXCR, one row per CDR3 protein. The sample shows around 470,000 distinct CDR3 sequences, less than 7.5% of them seen only once. The material was PBMCs from blood, obtained roughly 24 months after vaccination. Receptors were obtained from a man aged 50 to 69 who received an inactivated influenza vaccine.

This clonotype was seen repeatedly, ten times or more. The V call is TRBV28, the J call TRBJ2-5; the D gene is possibly TRBD2 (6 bases). V lost 2 bases to trimming and J lost 4 bases, with 11 bases between them. The CDR3 sequence is 14 residues long. From germline, CDR1 is MDHEN and CDR2 SYDVKM. The CDR3: CASSLAGQAETQYF. The CDR3 nucleotides read TGTGCCAGCAGTTTAGCGGGGCAGGCAGAGACCCAGTACTTC.

The chain links TRBV20-1 to TRBJ1-1; no firm D call. CDR1 and CDR2 (germline): DFQATT, SNEGSKA (reference sequence). The CDR3 loop spans 13 amino acids. The CDR3 region is CSEFLARNTEAFF. CDR3 DNA: TGCAGCGAGTTTTTAGCGCGTAACACTGAAGCTTTCTTT.

This clonotype occurred a few times. The rearrangement uses TRBV12-5 and TRBJ2-3; TRBD1 agrees at 9 bases. Per the germline V gene, CDR1 is LGHNT and CDR2 is FRNRAP. The ends lost 5 bases at V and 3 bases at J; junction bases unmatched: 3. The CDR3 runs to 14 residues. The CDR3 nucleotides read TGTGCTAGTGGTACCGGGACAGGGACAGATACGCAGTATTTT. Amino acids: CASGTGTGTDTQYF.

With respect to this clonotype: The CDR3 carries no conserved terminal phenylalanine or tryptophan, so it likely arises from a read error. The genes are TRBV7-2 and TRBJ2-5; D not certain. Trimming stripped 3 bases from V and 4 bases from J, with 6 bases between. CDR1 and CDR2 (germline): SGHTA, FQGNSA. The CDR3 totals 12 residues. CDR3 nucleotides: TGTGCCAGCAGCTTTACTGGAGAGACCCAGTACTAC. Protein product: CASSFTGETQYY.

This clonotype was found a few times. The chain joins TRBV7-2 to TRBJ2-7; 8 bases map to TRBD2. The CDR3 length is 14 residues. Germline trimming cut 5 bases from V and 6 bases from J; bases unmatched to any gene: 9. Looked up from germline, CDR1 is SGHTA and CDR2 is FQGNSA. The CDR3 DNA reads as TGTGCCAGCAGCCCGGGTCGGGCGGGGGGCGAGCAGTACTTC. Translation: CASSPGRAGGEQYF.

This clonotype turned up a few times. This chain uses TRBV18 with TRBJ2-3; no firm D call. CDR1 is KGHSH and CDR2 is LQKENI in the germline V gene. The CDR3 sequence is 14 residues long. Deletions cut 2 bases from V and 0 bases from J, with 6 bases between. The CDR3 sequence: CASSPIQSTDTQYF. The CDR3 DNA is TGTGCCAGCTCACCAATCCAGAGCACAGATACGCAGTATTTT.

Only one count was recorded for this clonotype. The rearrangement joins TRBV3-1 to TRBJ1-5; D not resolved. Deletions cut 4 bases from V and 8 bases from J, with 12 bases between. CDR1 and CDR2 (germline): LGHDT, YNNKEL (reference sequence). The CDR3 sequence is 13 residues long. The chain's CDR3 is CASSPRRGEPQHF. The CDR3 DNA reads TGTGCCAGCAGCCCGAGACGGGGTGAGCCCCAGCATTTT.

This clonotype appeared a few times. The chain combines TRBV7-2 with TRBJ2-3; 8 nucleotides agree with TRBD2. After removal of 1 base from V and 1 base from J, the junction contained 4 bases not matched to a gene. CDR3 length: 16 amino acids. Germline assignment: CDR1 SGHTA and CDR2 FQGNSA. This CDR3 reads CASSLGAAGGTDTQYF. DNA for the CDR3: TGTGCCAGCAGCTTAGGCGCAGCGGGGGGCACAGATACGCAGTATTTT.

This clonotype was counted at least ten times. One end of the junction does not line up with germline, which may come from a read error. The V and J genes are TRBV20-1 and TRBJ1-2, with D unresolved. There are 11 residues in the CDR3. CDR1 and CDR2 from the germline V gene are DFQATT and SNEGSKA (reference sequence). CDR3 loop: CSARDLYGYTF. The CDR3 DNA reads TGCAGTGCCAGAGACCTCTATGGCTACACCTTC.

V usage is TRBV4-2 and J usage is TRBJ2-1, with TRBD2 identical over 11 bases. Germline loops: CDR1 LGHNA, CDR2 YNFKEQ. The junction had 15 bases not matched to a gene; V was cut back by 2 bases and J by 15 bases. The CDR3 length is 16 residues. The CDR3 is CASSQPGASGRLAPFF. Written as DNA, the CDR3 is TGTGCCAGCAGCCAACCCGGGGCTAGCGGGAGGCTCGCCCCGTTCTTC.